The TCR beta chain described here comes from a study of CD8 T cells in Susac syndrome. General study points: Individuals included in the TCR sequencing and HLA analysis were acknowledged by the study to be relatively few in number.

When the RNA was reverse transcribed, random hexamers were used with an input of roughly 0.45 to 1 ug. Across 54 Vbeta and 13 Jbeta, immunoSEQ multiplex PCR amplified TCR beta CDR3. TCRdb ran MiXCR on the immunoSEQ multiplex PCR reads and lists one entry per CDR3 protein. This table holds 150,000 or so distinct CDR3 sequences, approximately 94% found once. Regarding this clonotype: Its antigen is unidentified.

TEMRA cells were FACS-enriched, while CD8+ and CD4+ T cells were negatively isolated. This CDR3 region has 13 residues. V lost 4 bases to trimming and J lost 9 bases, with 13 bases between them. Germline CDR1 and CDR2: DFQATT and SNEGSKA (reference sequence). The genes are TRBV20-1 and TRBJ1-6; tentatively, D is TRBD1 (5 bases). The sequence was collected from a human donor with multiple sclerosis. The sample was CD8+ T cells from PBMCs. The CDR3 region is CSATEGMASPLHF. The CDR3 bases are TGCAGTGCTACGGAGGGGATGGCTTCACCCCTCCACTTT.